This entry lists 7 T cell receptor beta chains sequenced from one sample in a study of blood T cell repertoires in COVID-19. Libraries were prepared by immunoSEQ multiplex PCR; TCRdb keeps only in-frame clonotypes and omits some of them. The table shows around 100,000 clones, with roughly 90% occurring only once. The sequencing input was peripheral blood. The receptor set was obtained from a woman aged 60 to 75 with acute or convalescent COVID-19.

The chain couples TRBV28 to TRBJ1-3; 11 bases fit TRBD1. The CDR3 has 15 amino acids. Germline values: CDR1 MDHEN, CDR2 SYDVKM. V shed 6 bases and J 4 bases; nucleotides not matched to a gene: 5. The CDR3 coding sequence is TGTGCCAGCAGCTCGGGACAGGGGGACGGAAACACCATATATTTT. Amino acid sequence: CASSSGQGDGNTIYF.

The genes are TRBV6-5 and TRBJ1-1; no firm D call. Germline CDR1 MNHEY, CDR2 SVGAGI. This CDR3 spans 16 amino acids. Trimming shortened V by 0 bases and J by 0 bases, and 11 bases separated the two germline ends. CDR3 in amino acids: CASSYSRETLNTEAFF. The DNA for the CDR3 is TGTGCCAGCAGTTACTCGAGGGAGACACTGAACACTGAAGCTTTCTTT.

The V and J genes are TRBV7-3 and TRBJ2-1; 9 bases map to TRBD1. The germline CDR1 and CDR2 sequences are SGHTA and FQGTGA. V lost 6 bases and J lost 5; bases outside the gene matches: 17. The CDR3 runs to 18 residues. As DNA, the CDR3 is TGTGCCAGCAGTTCCCTTACACCGACAGGGGGTCGTGACAATGAGCAGTTCTTC. This codes for CASSSLTPTGGRDNEQFF.

The rearrangement joins TRBV25-1 to TRBJ1-1, with 9 bases that match TRBD1. V gave up 4 bases and J gave up 5 bases; unmatched junction bases: 14. CDR1 is MGHDK, CDR2 SYGVNS, per germline. This CDR3 has 17 residues. The CDR3 sequence is CASSGPPWDRVKTEAFF. In DNA form, the CDR3 reads TGTGCCAGCAGTGGGCCTCCCTGGGACAGGGTAAAGACTGAAGCTTTCTTT.

The chain recombines TRBV11-3 with TRBJ2-7; D remains ambiguous. Germline lookup yields CDR1 SGHNT and CDR2 YENEEA. The CDR3 runs to 13 residues. The V end was cut by 3 bases, the J end by 2 bases, with 8 bases between. Here the CDR3 DNA reads TGTGCCAGCAGCTTGGCAGTAACCTACGAGCAGTACTTC. Translated, it gives CASSLAVTYEQYF.

V and J are TRBV5-6 and TRBJ2-3, with D unclear. This CDR3 spans 12 amino acids. Trimming removed 2 bases from V and 3 bases from J, with 4 bases in between. The germline CDR1 and CDR2 sequences are SGHDT and YYEEEE. CDR3 residues: CASSFGTDTQYF. CDR3 bases: TGTGCCAGCAGCTTCGGGACAGATACGCAGTATTTT.

This clone was counted between two and nine times. The gene calls are TRBV3-1 (or the pseudogene TRBV3-2) and TRBJ2-7; D ambiguous. The V end was cut by 0 bases, the J end by 4 bases, with 13 bases between. This CDR3 has 15 amino acids. In germline, CDR1 is LGHDT, CDR2 YNNKEL (reference sequence). The CDR3 sequence: CASSQDPVVPYEQYF. In DNA form, the CDR3 reads TGTGCCAGCAGCCAAGACCCCGTCGTTCCTTACGAGCAGTACTTC.